The sequence of this T cell receptor beta chain was determined in a study of blood T cell repertoires in COVID-19. Clones were read by immunoSEQ multiplex PCR, and TCRdb kept only the in-frame ones, dropping some. Among roughly 230,000 clones listed, approximately 85% were seen once. CDR1 and CDR2 from the germline V gene are SGHAT and FQNNGV. CDR3 length: 17 residues. Unmatched junction bases numbered 6, after V lost 3 bases and J lost 1 base. This clone appeared a single time. The J gene is TRBJ2-6, the V gene TRBV11-2; TRBD1 matches at 7 bases. The receptor was derived from a middle-aged man with acute or convalescent COVID-19. Sequenced: peripheral blood. Written as DNA, the CDR3 is TGTGCCAGCAGCTTCGGACAGGCTGTATCTGGGGCCAACGTCCTGACTTTC. This gives the protein CASSFGQAVSGANVLTF.